A single sample is the source of the 2 T cell receptor beta chains below, sequenced in a study of shared clonotypes between healthy human individuals. Some clones are missing from TCRdb's copy, which holds only in-frame ones; the method was immunoSEQ multiplex PCR. The data show about 2.4 million clones, 80% to 95% seen once. Specimen: naive CD4+ T cells from PBMCs. The subset is: CD45RA+ positively selected. The receptors here all came from a man younger than 35 in good health. Some clones in this sample may be carry-over from other donors' samples.

The chain has TRBV6-1 and TRBJ2-1; D uncertain. This CDR3 contains 16 residues. Deletions cut 4 bases from V and 0 bases from J, with 13 bases between. Germline V gene data show CDR1 as MNHNS and CDR2 as SASEGT. The CDR3 DNA sequence: TGTGCCAGCAGTGGTAAGGGCCGGACCTCCTACAATGAGCAGTTCTTC. Protein sequence: CASSGKGRTSYNEQFF.

This chain uses TRBV6-5 with TRBJ2-1; D tentatively reads TRBD1 or TRBD2 (5 bases each). Per germline, CDR1 MNHEY and CDR2 SVGAGI. Trimming left V 2 bases short and J 5 bases short, with 13 bases between. The CDR3 spans 15 residues. Here the CDR3 reads CASSYGTPKNNEQFF. The CDR3 region has the DNA TGTGCCAGCAGTTACGGGACCCCAAAAAACAATGAGCAGTTCTTC.